What follows describes a single TCR beta chain. Antigen specificity is unknown. This record comes from a study of regulatory T cells in long-lasting Graves disease. The authors built TCR beta libraries using iRepertoire HTBI primers and Arm-PCR of CDR3 regions. TCRdb re-called the multiplex PCR reads through MiXCR, storing one row per CDR3 protein. This table has some 560,000 distinct CDR3 sequences, around 15% appearing once. Time point here: newly diagnosed GD, antithyroid drugs for less than 3 months. PBMC RNA was the source of the TCR library. Study conclusions and caveats: Newly diagnosed disease favored TRBV20-1 and TRBJ2-1 over persistent disease. For persistent Graves' patients, TCR diversity was lower than for newly diagnosed ones.

The CDR3 consists of 14 residues. Trimming took off 4 bases at V and 8 bases at J, with 17 bases between the two ends. These same records also appear under a second study, on T cells in Graves' hyperthyroidism and ophthalmopathy.

The TCR was taken from a woman aged 35-65 years with Graves disease. The source material was peripheral blood mononuclear cells (PBMCs), sampled at new diagnosis, from a patient treated with antithyroid drugs. The rearrangement joins TRBV12-3 or TRBV12-4 to TRBJ1-2; D is perhaps TRBD1 (6 bases). The CDR3 region is CASSSYGGGEGYTF. The CDR3 nucleotides are TGTGCCAGCAGTTCCTACGGAGGGGGAGAAGGCTACACCTTC.